What follows is one T cell receptor (beta chain) and its context. Its antigen is still unknown. The record originates from a study of T cells in Graves' hyperthyroidism and ophthalmopathy. The CDR3 is 16 residues long. The germline V gene encodes CDR1 LNHDA and CDR2 SQIVND (reference sequence). The ends were cut back, 4 bases at V and 2 bases at J, with 17 bases in the middle. Across 18 months, stable Graves' hyperthyroidism was marked by no progression to ophthalmopathy. The CDR3 regions of TCR beta were amplified from RNA transcripts. HTBI primers were used for first-round RT-PCR of the TCR CDR3. In TCRdb, the multiplex PCR reads were re-called with MiXCR into one record per CDR3 protein. The sample has approximately 640,000 distinct CDR3 sequences; about 16% are singletons. Broader study findings: Researchers report that a 13 V-J model separated ophthalmopathy from stable hyperthyroidism.

Sequencing input: blood. J is TRBJ1-2 and V is TRBV19; tentatively, D is TRBD1 (5 bases). The clonotype was recovered from a woman in her 30s with Graves' hyperthyroidism. The CDR3 DNA follows: TGTGCCAGTAGTACCTGGTCGGGGACGAACAACTATGGCTACACCTTC. It encodes CASSTWSGTNNYGYTF.